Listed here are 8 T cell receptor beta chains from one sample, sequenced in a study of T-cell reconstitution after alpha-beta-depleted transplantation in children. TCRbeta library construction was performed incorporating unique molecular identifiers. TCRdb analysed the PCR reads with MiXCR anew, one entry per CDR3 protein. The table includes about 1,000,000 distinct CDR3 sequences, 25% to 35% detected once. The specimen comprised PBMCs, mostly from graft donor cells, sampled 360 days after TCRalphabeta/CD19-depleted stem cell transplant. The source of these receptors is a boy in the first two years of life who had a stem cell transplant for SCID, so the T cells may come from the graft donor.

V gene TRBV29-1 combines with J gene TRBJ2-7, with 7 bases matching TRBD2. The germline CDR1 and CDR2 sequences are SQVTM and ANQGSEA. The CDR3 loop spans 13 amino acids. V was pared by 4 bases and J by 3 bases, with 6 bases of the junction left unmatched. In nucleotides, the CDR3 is TGCAGCGTTGGTGGGGGGGACTACTACGAGCAGTACTTC. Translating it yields CSVGGGDYYEQYF.

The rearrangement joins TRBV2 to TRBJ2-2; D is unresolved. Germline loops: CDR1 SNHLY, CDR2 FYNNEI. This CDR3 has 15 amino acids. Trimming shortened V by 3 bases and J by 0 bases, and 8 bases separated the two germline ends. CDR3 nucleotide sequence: TGTGCCAGCAGTGATGACATGCCGAACACCGGGGAGCTGTTTTTT. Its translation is CASSDDMPNTGELFF.

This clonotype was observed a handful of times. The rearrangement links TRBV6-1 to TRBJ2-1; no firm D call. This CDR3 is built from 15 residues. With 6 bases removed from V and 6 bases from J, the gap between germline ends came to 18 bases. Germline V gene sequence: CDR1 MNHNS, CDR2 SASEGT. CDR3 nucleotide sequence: TGTGCCAGCAGAAGACGCAGGAACAGTTTCAATGAGCAGTTCTTC. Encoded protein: CASRRRRNSFNEQFF.

CDR3 sequence reads: CASSQEPRRGRGLGTQYF. CDR3 DNA sequence: TGTGCCAGCAGCCAAGAGCCCCGCCGTGGGAGGGGGTTAGGTACGCAGTATTTT. The chain couples TRBV3-1 to TRBJ2-3; maybe TRBD2 (7 bases). This CDR3 region has 18 residues. Germline V gene data show CDR1 as LGHDT and CDR2 as YNNKEL (reference sequence). V dropped 0 bases and J dropped 8 bases, with 24 bases sitting between them.

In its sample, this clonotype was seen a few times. In DNA, the CDR3 is TGCAGTGCGGCAGGGGGCGTATCGGTAGATACGCAGTATTTT. The encoded protein is CSAAGGVSVDTQYF. The V gene is TRBV20-1, the J gene TRBJ2-3, with 8 positions matching TRBD1. The CDR3 contains 14 residues. Unmatched junction bases numbered 10, after V lost 6 bases and J lost 5 bases. Germline CDR1 is DFQATT and CDR2 is SNEGSKA (reference sequence).

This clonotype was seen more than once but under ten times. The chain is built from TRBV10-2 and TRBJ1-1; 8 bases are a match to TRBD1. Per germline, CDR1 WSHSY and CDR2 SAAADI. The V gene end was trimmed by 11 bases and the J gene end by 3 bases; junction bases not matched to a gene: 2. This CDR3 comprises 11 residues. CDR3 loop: CALTGDTEAFF. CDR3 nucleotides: TGCGCCCTGACAGGGGACACTGAAGCTTTCTTT.

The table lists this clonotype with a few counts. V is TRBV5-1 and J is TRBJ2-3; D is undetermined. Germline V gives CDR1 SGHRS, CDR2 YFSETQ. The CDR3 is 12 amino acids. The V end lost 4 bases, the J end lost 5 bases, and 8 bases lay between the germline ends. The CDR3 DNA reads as TGCGCCAGCAGCATACACCGAGATACGCAGTATTTT. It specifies CASSIHRDTQYF. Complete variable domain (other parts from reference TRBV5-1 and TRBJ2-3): KAGVTQTPRYLIKTRGQQVTLSCSPISGHRSVSWYQQTPGQGLQFLFEYFSETQRNKGNFPGRFSGRQFSNSRSEMNVSTLELGDSALYLCASSIHRDTQYFGPGTRLTVL.

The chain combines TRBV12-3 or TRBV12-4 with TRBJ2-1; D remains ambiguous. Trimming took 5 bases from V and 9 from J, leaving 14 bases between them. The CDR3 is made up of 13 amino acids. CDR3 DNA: TGTGCCAGCAGTCCCTCGGGCCTAGGTGAGCAGTTCTTC. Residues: CASSPSGLGEQFF.